The text below deals with one T cell receptor (beta chain). Its antigen is as yet unknown. Its ends do not fully match the called genes, so a read error is possible. The CDR3 is made up of 16 amino acids. These data are taken from a study of a mutant IDH1 vaccine in newly diagnosed glioma. The wider study: Initiation of the vaccine course occurred 4-6 weeks after radiotherapy alone, or alongside temozolomide cycles. Beforehand, treatment had been radiotherapy, temozolomide, or both; the majority received both. Of treated patients, approximately 62% were men and roughly 40% women, averaging 40.4 years.

Here immunoSEQ multiplex PCR was the method, and the copy in TCRdb shows in-frame clones only, minus some. This table holds around 58,000 clones, over 70% found once. As to time point: week 5, during vaccination. The investigators gave 300 ug of mutant IDH1 20-mer peptide in each vaccine dose, together with topical imiquimod. The receptor was isolated from a man younger than 45 with glioma. The chain links TRBV23-1 to TRBJ1-6; possibly TRBD1 for D (6 bases). TRBV23-1 is classed as an ORF, of uncertain function. Specimen: PBMCs, collected from a glioma patient whose treatment included an IDH1 peptide vaccine. CDR3 DNA: TGCGCCAACAGTCAATTGGAGCAGGGGATGAATTCACCCCTCCACTTT. Translation: CANSQLEQGMNSPLHF.